Below, 23 T cell receptor beta chains from the same sample are listed, as sequenced in a study of cytomegalovirus exposure and HLA in healthy donors (dated 2017 in TCRdb). The library was obtained by the immunoSEQ multiplex PCR assay. For the multiplex PCR, a mixture combining 60 forward primers for TCR Vbeta segments and 13 reverse primers for TCR Jbeta segments was used. TCRdb obtained this table from immuneACCESS and retained in-frame rearrangements with V and J assigned. These tables miss some clones; where compared with another copy, unresolved V genes account for less than half of the shortfall, and the remainder is unexplained. The table kept for this sample lists tens of thousands of clones. The ten top clones hold roughly 5.9% of the sample. What was sequenced was PBMCs. All receptors come from a human donor in good health.

The rearrangement joins TRBV7-3 to TRBJ1-2, with TRBD1 matching 7 bases. The V gene's germline CDR1 is SGHTA and CDR2 FQGTGA. The CDR3 has 13 amino acids. Germline trimming cut 6 bases from V and 2 bases from J; bases unmatched to any gene: 3. As DNA, the CDR3 is TGTGCCAGCAGACAGGGGCCGAACTATGGCTACACCTTC. Translation: CASRQGPNYGYTF.

Measured by frequency, this clone is medium-sized. The rearrangement links TRBV6-5 to TRBJ1-2, with TRBD1 identical over 7 bases. Per germline, CDR1 MNHEY and CDR2 SVGAGI. Trimming cost V 6 bases and J 3 bases; bases outside gene matches: 7. CDR3 length equals 14 residues. CDR3: CASRSRDSDYGYTF. The CDR3 region has the DNA TGTGCCAGCAGAAGCCGGGACAGCGACTATGGCTACACCTTC.

The chain has TRBV11-1 and TRBJ2-2; TRBD1 might be the D (6 bases). This CDR3 has 11 amino acids. Germline values: CDR1 SGHAT, CDR2 FQDESV (reference sequence). V was pared by 6 bases and J by 8 bases, with 7 bases between. The CDR3 DNA is TGTGCCAGCAGTGACAGGGGGGAGCTGTTTTTT. Amino acid sequence: CASSDRGELFF.

V usage is TRBV19 and J usage is TRBJ1-1; 7 bases match TRBD1. The CDR3 extends over 16 amino acids. Germline V CDR1 and CDR2: LNHDA, SQIVND (reference sequence). After removal of 5 bases from V and 3 bases from J, the junction contained 12 bases not matched to a gene. The CDR3, as DNA: TGTGCCAGTAGTCTTCAACAGGGGATTAAGTACACTGAAGCTTTCTTT. Its protein product is CASSLQQGIKYTEAFF.

V usage is TRBV5-1 and J usage is TRBJ1-6, with TRBD1 as a possible D gene (6 bases). The CDR3 has 14 amino acids. From germline, CDR1 is SGHRS and CDR2 YFSETQ. Trimming took off 7 bases at V and 1 base at J, with 9 bases between the two ends. CDR3 DNA sequence: TGCGCCAGCGGAACAGGGTCCTATAATTCACCCCTCCACTTT. It is translated as CASGTGSYNSPLHF.

V gene TRBV7-9 combines with J gene TRBJ2-1; 14 bases are shared with TRBD2. V lost 1 base and J lost 6; bases outside the gene matches: 5. The germline V gene encodes CDR1 SEHNR and CDR2 FQNEAQ (reference sequence). The CDR3 has 17 amino acids. The CDR3 coding sequence is TGTGCCAGCAGCTTAGTTCTGGGACTAGCGGGGGCCAATGAGCAGTTCTTC. Translating it yields CASSLVLGLAGANEQFF.

This sequence joins TRBV6-1 and TRBJ1-5; 10 bases agree with TRBD1. V lost 2 bases and J lost 2; bases outside the gene matches: 12. Per the germline V gene, CDR1 is MNHNS and CDR2 is SASEGT. CDR3 length: 19 residues. In DNA, the CDR3 is TGTGCCAGCAGTGAACATTTGACAGGGGGCGCGGGGGGCAATCAGCCCCAGCATTTT. Translated: CASSEHLTGGAGGNQPQHF.

J is TRBJ2-1 and V is TRBV18; 10 bases fit TRBD2. The CDR3 sequence is 15 residues long. Germline V CDR1 and CDR2: KGHSH, LQKENI. The J segment lost 4 bases and the V segment lost 6 bases, leaving 6 bases of the junction unmatched. CDR3 in amino acids: CASSPSGGEYNEQFF. CDR3 bases: TGTGCCAGCTCTCCGAGCGGGGGGGAGTACAATGAGCAGTTCTTC.

The chain carries TRBV7-6 and TRBJ2-2; D is unresolved. This CDR3 contains 13 residues. Germline CDR1 SGHVS, CDR2 FNYEAQ. Deletions cut 4 bases from V and 3 bases from J, with 6 bases between. This chain's CDR3 is CASSSRDTGELFF. CDR3 DNA: TGTGCCAGCAGCTCCCGAGACACCGGGGAGCTGTTTTTT.

The rearrangement links TRBV7-2 to TRBJ1-4; 7 bases are shared with TRBD1. CDR1 is SGHTA and CDR2 is FQGNSA in the germline V gene. The CDR3 loop spans 15 amino acids. J lost 11 bases, V lost 4 bases, and 13 bases had no gene match. The CDR3 DNA follows: TGTGCCAGCAGCTCACGATCCGGGACAGATGCTAAACTGTTTTTT. Encoded protein: CASSSRSGTDAKLFF.

On this clone itself: Its ends do not fully match the called genes, so a read error is possible. The chain combines TRBV29-1 with TRBJ2-1; 10 nucleotides agree with TRBD2. Germline CDR1 and CDR2: SQVTM and ANQGSEA. The CDR3 has 14 residues. The CDR3: CSVSLAGDYNEQLF. The CDR3 region has the DNA TGCAGCGTTTCCCTAGCGGGGGACTACAATGAGCAGCTCTTC.

For the CDR3, the DNA is TGTGCCAGCACCGGGGAAAGATACTACTACGAGCAGTACTTC. Protein sequence: CASTGERYYYEQYF. V is TRBV6-6 and J is TRBJ2-7; TRBD2 is a possible D gene (5 bases). This CDR3 comprises 14 residues. V dropped 7 bases and J dropped 3 bases, with 16 bases sitting between them. Germline lookup yields CDR1 MNHNY and CDR2 SVGAGI (reference sequence).

The chain employs TRBV5-6 and TRBJ1-2, with a tentative D call TRBD1 (5 bases). Germline CDR1 reads SGHDT; CDR2 reads YYEEEE. The V and J ends lost 4 bases and 6 bases respectively, with 16 bases between them. This CDR3 is built from 14 residues. This CDR3 is CASSPPAGMNGYTF. The CDR3 DNA follows: TGTGCCAGCAGCCCCCCGGCAGGGATGAATGGCTACACCTTC.

DNA for the CDR3: TGTGCCAGCAGCTTATACGGGACAGGAAGAGTAGATACGCAGTATTTT. It is translated as CASSLYGTGRVDTQYF. This chain links TRBV11-1 with TRBJ2-3; 8 nucleotides match TRBD1. Germline CDR1 is SGHAT and CDR2 is FQDESV (reference sequence). The CDR3 totals 16 residues. With 2 bases clipped from V and 5 bases from J, the junction kept 9 bases outside the gene matches.

The chain recombines TRBV5-1 with TRBJ1-2; D perhaps matches TRBD1 (6 bases). V lost 4 bases, J lost 8 bases, and 18 bases lay in between. The CDR3 runs to 14 residues. Germline CDR1 SGHRS, CDR2 YFSETQ. CDR3 residues: CASSDETGREGYTF. The CDR3 region has the DNA TGCGCCAGCAGCGACGAAACAGGGAGAGAGGGCTACACCTTC.

CDR3 nucleotide sequence: TGTGCCAGCAGTGAATCTGCACCGCGGTTGCAGCCCCAGCATTTT. Translation: CASSESAPRLQPQHF. The chain links TRBV6-1 to TRBJ1-5; no clear D. This CDR3 contains 15 residues. The ends were cut back, 2 bases at V and 7 bases at J, with 15 bases in the middle. The germline CDR1 and CDR2 sequences are MNHNS and SASEGT.

The chain combines TRBV5-1 with TRBJ2-1, with a weak D call TRBD2 (6 bases). Germline V CDR1 and CDR2: SGHRS, YFSETQ. V was shortened by 0 bases and J by 7 bases, with 11 bases between the two germline ends. This CDR3 comprises 14 residues. As DNA, the CDR3 is TGCGCCAGCAGCTTGGGCAGGGACTGGAATGAGCAGTTCTTC. It translates to CASSLGRDWNEQFF.

The genes are TRBV19 and TRBJ2-7, with TRBD1 as a possible D gene (5 bases). The CDR3 has 15 residues. Trimming took off 3 bases at V and 0 bases at J, with 12 bases between the two ends. CDR1 is LNHDA, CDR2 SQIVND, per germline (reference sequence). The CDR3: CASSIQGGVSYEQYF. In DNA, the CDR3 is TGTGCCAGTAGTATTCAGGGCGGCGTCTCCTACGAGCAGTACTTC.

The V and J genes are TRBV5-5 and TRBJ2-7; D perhaps matches TRBD2 (6 bases). V lost 4 bases to trimming and J lost 5 bases, with 19 bases between them. CDR1 and CDR2 from the germline V gene are SGHKS and YYEKEE (reference sequence). There are 15 residues in the CDR3. The CDR3 DNA reads as TGTGCCAGCAGCGTAACCGGGACTCCCGTGCACGAGCAGTACTTC. It specifies CASSVTGTPVHEQYF.

The chain combines TRBV30 with TRBJ1-5; the D gene is possibly TRBD1 (6 bases). Trimming left V 8 bases short and J 2 bases short, with 13 bases between. Germline-derived CDR1 and CDR2 are GTSNPN and SVGIG (reference sequence). CDR3 size: 13 residues. The CDR3 sequence: CAVRGAGNQPQHF. The CDR3 nucleotides are TGTGCCGTCCGGGGGGCGGGCAATCAGCCCCAGCATTTT.

The chain combines TRBV6-5 with TRBJ1-2; D perhaps matches TRBD1 (6 bases). Between the trimmed V and J ends, which lost 4 bases and 8 bases, there was a span of 20 bases. Germline values: CDR1 MNHEY, CDR2 SVGAGI. The CDR3 is made up of 15 amino acids. As DNA, the CDR3 is TGTGCCAGCAGTTCCCCCAGGACAGCCAGTAGAGGCTACACCTTC. This gives the protein CASSSPRTASRGYTF.

This sequence joins TRBV9 and TRBJ2-1, with unresolved D. The ends were cut back, 4 bases at V and 7 bases at J, with 9 bases in the middle. Looked up from germline, CDR1 is SGDLS and CDR2 is YYNGEE. CDR3 length: 12 amino acids. The CDR3 loop reads CASSPRENEQFF. The CDR3 coding sequence is TGTGCCAGCAGCCCTCGAGAGAATGAGCAGTTCTTC.

The J gene is TRBJ2-7, the V gene TRBV2; a weak D match, TRBD2 (6 bases). V was cut by 7 bases and J by 4 bases, with 8 bases left in between. The CDR3 totals 11 residues. The germline V gene encodes CDR1 SNHLY and CDR2 FYNNEI. CDR3 sequence reads: CASMGGYEQYF. The CDR3 DNA follows: TGTGCCAGCATGGGGGGTTACGAGCAGTACTTC.